What follows are 20 T cell receptor beta chains derived from one specimen sequenced in a study of T cell changes during pregnancy in multiple sclerosis. Clones were read by immunoSEQ multiplex PCR, and TCRdb kept only the in-frame ones, dropping some. The sample consists of about 98,000 clones, about 92% of them appearing once. This specimen was peripheral blood, taken after pregnancy. These receptor sequences come from a female donor in good health, enrolled as a control in a pregnancy study.

Here the CDR3 reads CASRRTSGTSSELFF. Here the CDR3 DNA reads TGTGCCAGCAGACGGACTAGCGGGACCTCGTCGGAGCTGTTTTTT. This chain uses TRBV2 with TRBJ2-2; 12 bases match TRBD2. From germline, CDR1 is SNHLY and CDR2 FYNNEI. There are 15 residues in the CDR3. V lost 6 bases to trimming and J lost 10 bases; unmatched junction nucleotides: 9.

The chain couples TRBV5-1 to TRBJ2-7; the match to TRBD2 covers 10 bases. V was clipped by 3 bases and J by 10 bases; unmatched bases: 19. The CDR3 runs to 17 residues. Per germline, CDR1 SGHRS and CDR2 YFSETQ. The CDR3 is CASSSGSSGSIFLGQYF. DNA for the CDR3: TGCGCCAGCAGCTCGGGTTCTAGCGGGAGTATTTTCCTGGGTCAGTACTTC.

V is TRBV27 and J is TRBJ2-3; D is unresolved. Between the trimmed V and J ends, which lost 5 bases and 6 bases, there was a span of 18 bases. CDR3 size: 15 residues. Germline lookup yields CDR1 MNHEY and CDR2 SMNVEV (reference sequence). Here the CDR3 reads CASSIHYNPGDTQYF. DNA for the CDR3: TGTGCCAGCAGTATACACTACAATCCCGGGGATACGCAGTATTTT.

This chain uses TRBV6-5 with TRBJ2-7; 9 bases map to TRBD1. This CDR3 has 15 amino acids. V was clipped by 6 bases and J by 1 base; unmatched bases: 7. Germline CDR1 MNHEY, CDR2 SVGAGI. In DNA form, the CDR3 reads TGTGCCAGCAGCGATGGACAGGGGAAATCCTACGAGCAGTACTTC. Encoded protein: CASSDGQGKSYEQYF.

This rearrangement joins TRBV19 to TRBJ2-2; TRBD1 matches at 9 bases. CDR1 and CDR2 from the germline V gene are LNHDA and SQIVND (reference sequence). Unmatched junction bases numbered 5, after V lost 4 bases and J lost 8 bases. This CDR3 spans 14 amino acids. DNA of the CDR3: TGTGCCAGTAGTAAACTGGACAGGGGAGGGGAGCTGTTTTTT. Its protein is CASSKLDRGGELFF.

This sequence joins TRBV2 and TRBJ1-5, with D perhaps matching TRBD1 (6 bases). There are 14 residues in the CDR3. Trimming took off 5 bases at V and 7 bases at J, with 15 bases between the two ends. Germline-derived CDR1 and CDR2 are SNHLY and FYNNEI. The CDR3 sequence: CASSRQDSGQPQHF. The CDR3, as DNA: TGTGCCAGCAGTCGACAGGACTCCGGGCAGCCCCAGCATTTT.

The chain combines TRBV5-5 with TRBJ1-3; D might be TRBD1 (6 bases). Looked up from germline, CDR1 is SGHKS and CDR2 is YYEKEE (reference sequence). The CDR3 loop spans 13 amino acids. This chain's CDR3 is CASWGRSGNTIYF. The CDR3 coding sequence is TGTGCATCCTGGGGGCGATCCGGAAACACCATATATTTT.

The V gene is TRBV7-8, the J gene TRBJ2-1, with D tentatively TRBD1 (7 bases). V was shortened by 3 bases and J by 10 bases, with 19 bases between the two germline ends. Germline CDR1 reads SGHVS; CDR2 reads FQNEAQ. The CDR3 consists of 15 residues. The CDR3 region is CASSFDRAWGAEQFF. The CDR3 nucleotides are TGTGCCAGCAGCTTCGACAGGGCCTGGGGGGCGGAGCAGTTCTTC. The complete variable domain, with remaining parts taken from reference TRBV7-8 and TRBJ2-1, reads GAGVSQSPRYKVAKRGQDVALRCDPISGHVSLFWYQQALGQGPEFLTYFQNEAQLDKSGLPSDRFFAERPEGSVSTLKIQRTQQEDSAVYLCASSFDRAWGAEQFFGPGTRLTVL.

V usage is TRBV9 and J usage is TRBJ2-7; 7 bases are a match to TRBD2. Per germline, CDR1 SGDLS and CDR2 YYNGEE. There are 14 residues in the CDR3. The ends lost 0 bases at V and 2 bases at J; junction bases unmatched: 2. CDR3 protein: CASSVGEGTYEQYF. The CDR3 bases are TGTGCCAGCAGCGTAGGGGAGGGAACCTACGAGCAGTACTTC. The variable domain in full, with the rest retrieved from reference TRBV9 and TRBJ2-7, is DSGVTQTPKHLITATGQRVTLRCSPRSGDLSVYWYQQSLDQGLQFLIQYYNGEERAKGNILERFSAQQFPDLHSELNLSSLELGDSALYFCASSVGEGTYEQYFGPGTRLTVT.

The chain couples TRBV5-1 to TRBJ2-1; 11 bases fit TRBD2. The V and J ends lost 4 bases and 4 bases, in that order; junction bases with no gene match: 7. This CDR3 comprises 16 residues. Germline loops: CDR1 SGHRS, CDR2 YFSETQ. DNA of the CDR3: TGCGCCAGCAGCGAAACTAGCGGGAGATCATACAATGAGCAGTTCTTC. It yields the protein CASSETSGRSYNEQFF.

This CDR3 is CSARGSGEQFF. CDR3 DNA sequence: TGCAGTGCTAGGGGTAGCGGCGAGCAGTTCTTC. The gene calls are TRBV20-1 and TRBJ2-1; perhaps TRBD2 as D (6 bases). Germline lookup yields CDR1 DFQATT and CDR2 SNEGSKA (reference sequence). V was shortened by 3 bases and J by 10 bases, with 10 bases between the two germline ends. CDR3 length equals 11 residues.

As concerns this clone: The same CDR3 can be traced to other DNA sequences in this sample. The chain is built from TRBV5-8 and TRBJ1-5, with 7 bases aligning to TRBD1. With V trimmed by 4 bases and J by 1 base, 5 bases remained unmatched. Germline V gives CDR1 SGHTS, CDR2 YDEGEE. The CDR3 consists of 15 residues. CDR3 residues: CASSPGTVSNQPQHF. In DNA, the CDR3 is TGTGCCAGCAGCCCCGGGACAGTCAGCAATCAGCCCCAGCATTTT.

The chain links TRBV6-1 to TRBJ2-2, with TRBD2 as a possible D gene (5 bases). CDR1 and CDR2 from the germline V gene are MNHNS and SASEGT. Trimming removed 3 bases at V and 3 bases at J, with 20 bases between. CDR3 length: 18 amino acids. The CDR3 reads CASSEVWFEGSDTGELFF. DNA for the CDR3: TGTGCCAGCAGTGAGGTCTGGTTTGAGGGCAGTGACACCGGGGAGCTGTTTTTT.

The chain recombines TRBV28 with TRBJ2-1; 12 bases are a match to TRBD2. This CDR3 is built from 15 residues. Germline V lookup: CDR1 MDHEN, CDR2 SYDVKM. The V gene end was trimmed by 7 bases and the J gene end by 6 bases; junction bases not matched to a gene: 7. As DNA, the CDR3 is TGTGCCAGCACCCTAGCGGGAGGGCCGATCAATGAGCAGTTCTTC. Protein product: CASTLAGGPINEQFF.

The CDR3 sequence is CASSPRLAASSGELFF. The CDR3 DNA reads TGTGCCAGCAGCCCGAGACTAGCGGCTTCCTCTGGGGAGCTGTTTTTT. The V and J genes are TRBV7-2 and TRBJ2-2, with 9 bases identical to TRBD2. Germline V lookup: CDR1 SGHTA, CDR2 FQGNSA. CDR3 length equals 16 residues. The V gene end was trimmed by 5 bases and the J gene end by 8 bases; junction bases not matched to a gene: 12.

The chain is built from TRBV5-1 and TRBJ2-7; 9 bases match TRBD2. In germline, CDR1 is SGHRS, CDR2 YFSETQ. This CDR3 spans 15 amino acids. Trimming cost V 2 bases and J 3 bases; bases outside gene matches: 6. CDR3 sequence (DNA): TGCGCCAGCAGCTTTGGAGCGGGAGGAAGCTACGAGCAGTACTTC. This translates into CASSFGAGGSYEQYF. Variable domain in full (rest from reference TRBV5-1 and TRBJ2-7): KAGVTQTPRYLIKTRGQQVTLSCSPISGHRSVSWYQQTPGQGLQFLFEYFSETQRNKGNFPGRFSGRQFSNSRSEMNVSTLELGDSALYLCASSFGAGGSYEQYFGPGTRLTVT.

In this sample, this clone turned up once. The rearrangement joins TRBV6-4 to TRBJ2-1; TRBD1 matches 7 bases. The CDR3 is 16 amino acids. The trim removed 4 bases at V and 3 bases at J, leaving 9 bases unmatched. CDR1 and CDR2 (germline): MRHNA, SNTAGT. The CDR3 nucleotides read TGTGCCAGCAGTGGCTTACAGGGGCCCGACTACAATGAGCAGTTCTTC. Encoded protein: CASSGLQGPDYNEQFF.

The chain has TRBV5-1 and TRBJ2-7; weak D call: TRBD1 (5 bases). Trimming shortened V by 6 bases and J by 9 bases, and 19 bases separated the two germline ends. Per germline, CDR1 SGHRS and CDR2 YFSETQ. This CDR3 has 13 amino acids. The CDR3 sequence: CASKYDSSIGQYF. As DNA, the CDR3 is TGCGCCAGCAAATATGACAGCTCAATAGGGCAGTACTTC.

V usage is TRBV10-3 and J usage is TRBJ2-2, with D perhaps matching TRBD2 (5 bases). The CDR3 is 13 residues long. From germline, CDR1 is ENHRY and CDR2 SYGVKD. V lost 2 bases and J 4 bases, leaving 5 bases between the germline ends. The CDR3 region is CAISEGSTGELFF. The CDR3 DNA reads TGTGCCATCAGTGAGGGGAGCACCGGGGAGCTGTTTTTT.

The V call is TRBV10-3, the J call TRBJ1-4; 10 bases match TRBD1. The CDR3 runs to 14 residues. Looked up from germline, CDR1 is ENHRY and CDR2 is SYGVKD. Losses at the gene ends were 2 bases for V and 6 bases for J; bases not matched to a gene: 0. The DNA of the CDR3 is TGTGCCATCAGTGAGGGGACAGGGGATGAAAAACTGTTTTTT. Translated, it gives CAISEGTGDEKLFF.